A selection of T cell receptor beta chains follows, all from one sample in a study of cytomegalovirus exposure and HLA in healthy donors. Measured with immunoSEQ multiplex PCR; TCRdb has only the in-frame clones, and not every one. The sample yields fewer than 200,000 clones, approximately 81% seen once. Material for sequencing was PBMCs. The source of these receptors is a male donor in good health and CMV-seronegative. Each CDR3 is given with its conserved first and last residue. Each record gives: V gene, J gene, clone size, D gene, CDR3 DNA, CDR3 protein. D genes are given only for firm matches. Clone size appears in some rows only: once, few, many, or a class for an expanded clone.

v_call: TRBV13; j_call: TRBJ2-7; clone_size: NA; d_call: TRBD2; cdr3_nt: TGTGCCAGCAGCTTAGGGGCTAGCGGGAGCTCCTACGAGCAGTACTTC; cdr3_aa: CASSLGASGSSYEQYF
v_call: TRBV5-1; j_call: TRBJ2-5; clone_size: NA; d_call: NA; cdr3_nt: TGCGCCAGCAGAAGGCAGGGGATAGAAGAGACCCAGTACTTC; cdr3_aa: CASRRQGIEETQYF
v_call: TRBV6-1; j_call: TRBJ2-1; clone_size: NA; d_call: TRBD2; cdr3_nt: TGTGCCAGCAGTGAAGATGGCGGGGGGGGTTCATACAATGAGCAGTTCTTC; cdr3_aa: CASSEDGGGGSYNEQFF
v_call: TRBV2; j_call: TRBJ2-5; clone_size: once; d_call: NA; cdr3_nt: TGTGCCAGCAGTGATATCGGCCAGGGGGAGACCCAGTACTTC; cdr3_aa: CASSDIGQGETQYF
v_call: TRBV2; j_call: TRBJ2-7; clone_size: NA; d_call: NA; cdr3_nt: TGTGCCAGCAGTGTTAACGCGGGGCCCCTCTACGAGCAGTACTTC; cdr3_aa: CASSVNAGPLYEQYF
v_call: TRBV9; j_call: TRBJ2-1; clone_size: NA; d_call: NA; cdr3_nt: TGTGCCAGCAGCGCGGGACAAGGGCGATTCGAGCAGTTCTTC; cdr3_aa: CASSAGQGRFEQFF
v_call: TRBV28; j_call: TRBJ2-7; clone_size: NA; d_call: NA; cdr3_nt: TGTGCCAGCAGTCTCGCGGGACGCAGCTCCTACGAGCAGTACTTC; cdr3_aa: CASSLAGRSSYEQYF
v_call: TRBV27; j_call: TRBJ2-2; clone_size: once; d_call: NA; cdr3_nt: TGTGCCAGCAGTGAGAGGAGGGAGGACAACACCGGGGAGCTGTTTTTT; cdr3_aa: CASSERREDNTGELFF
v_call: TRBV10-3; j_call: TRBJ2-3; clone_size: NA; d_call: NA; cdr3_nt: TGTGCCATCAGTGAGCGCGGCACGGGGAACACAGATACGCAGTATTTT; cdr3_aa: CAISERGTGNTDTQYF
v_call: TRBV2; j_call: TRBJ1-1; clone_size: NA; d_call: NA; cdr3_nt: TGTGCCAGTACCCCCAGAGGGTCAAACACTGAAGCTTTCTTT; cdr3_aa: CASTPRGSNTEAFF
v_call: TRBV5-6; j_call: TRBJ2-5; clone_size: once; d_call: TRBD1; cdr3_nt: TGTGCCAGCAGCGCGGACAGGGGGACCAAAGAGACCCAGTACTTC; cdr3_aa: CASSADRGTKETQYF
v_call: TRBV19; j_call: TRBJ1-1; clone_size: NA; d_call: TRBD1; cdr3_nt: TGTGCCAGTAGCAAGGGACAGCGAGATGGAGCTTTCTTT; cdr3_aa: CASSKGQRDGAFF
v_call: TRBV27; j_call: TRBJ2-7; clone_size: few; d_call: TRBD2; cdr3_nt: TGTGCCAGCAGTCCCGCGACTAGCGGGAACTCCTACGAGCAGTACTTC; cdr3_aa: CASSPATSGNSYEQYF
v_call: TRBV4-2; j_call: TRBJ1-4; clone_size: NA; d_call: NA; cdr3_nt: TGTGCCAGCAGCCAAGGAGGGATGACTAATGAAAAACTGTTTTTT; cdr3_aa: CASSQGGMTNEKLFF
v_call: TRBV7-9; j_call: TRBJ1-5; clone_size: NA; d_call: TRBD1; cdr3_nt: TGTGCCAGCAGCTGGGACAGCGTTGGGCCCCAGCATTTT; cdr3_aa: CASSWDSVGPQHF
v_call: TRBV6-5; j_call: TRBJ2-7; clone_size: NA; d_call: NA; cdr3_nt: TGTGCCAGCGCGGTCGGGGGATCCTCCTACGAGCAGTACTTC; cdr3_aa: CASAVGGSSYEQYF
v_call: TRBV27; j_call: TRBJ2-7; clone_size: NA; d_call: NA; cdr3_nt: TGTGCCAGCAGAGAACTCAGGGGAGGGATCGAATACGAGCAGTACTTC; cdr3_aa: CASRELRGGIEYEQYF
v_call: TRBV9; j_call: TRBJ2-3; clone_size: NA; d_call: NA; cdr3_nt: TGTGCCAGCAGCGTGATAGCGGCAAACACAGATACGCAGTATTTT; cdr3_aa: CASSVIAANTDTQYF
v_call: TRBV27; j_call: TRBJ1-5; clone_size: NA; d_call: TRBD1; cdr3_nt: TGTGCCAGCAGTACAGGGGATAGCAATCAGCCCCAGCATTTT; cdr3_aa: CASSTGDSNQPQHF
v_call: TRBV21-1; j_call: TRBJ1-1; clone_size: NA; d_call: NA; cdr3_nt: TGTGCCAGCACCACGACAAGTTATGACCCAGAAGCTTTCTTT; cdr3_aa: CASTTTSYDPEAFF
v_call: TRBV5-5; j_call: TRBJ2-5; clone_size: NA; d_call: NA; cdr3_nt: TGTGCCAGCAGCGTTGGGTGGGGCAGGGCAGAGACCCAGTACTTC; cdr3_aa: CASSVGWGRAETQYF
v_call: TRBV6-5; j_call: TRBJ1-3; clone_size: NA; d_call: NA; cdr3_nt: TGTGCCAGCAGTCCTTACTCTGGAAACACCATATATTTT; cdr3_aa: CASSPYSGNTIYF
v_call: TRBV27; j_call: TRBJ2-7; clone_size: few; d_call: TRBD2; cdr3_nt: TGTGCCAGCAGTTCGGGACTAGCTGCCTACGAGCAGTACTTC; cdr3_aa: CASSSGLAAYEQYF
v_call: TRBV19; j_call: TRBJ2-3; clone_size: NA; d_call: TRBD1; cdr3_nt: TGTGCCAGTAGTATTGACAGGGGCTCAGATACGCAGTATTTT; cdr3_aa: CASSIDRGSDTQYF
v_call: TRBV11-1; j_call: TRBJ2-2; clone_size: once; d_call: NA; cdr3_nt: TGTGCCAGCAGCCCAGAAACAGCAACCACCGGGGAGCTGTTTTTT; cdr3_aa: CASSPETATTGELFF
v_call: TRBV18; j_call: TRBJ2-7; clone_size: NA; d_call: TRBD1; cdr3_nt: TGTGCCAGCTCACCTTTAGGAACCGGGACAGGGGCCATCTACGAGCAGTACTTC; cdr3_aa: CASSPLGTGTGAIYEQYF
v_call: TRBV6-5; j_call: TRBJ2-2; clone_size: NA; d_call: NA; cdr3_nt: TGTGCCAGTAGAAGAGTGCCCGGGGAGCTGTTTTTT; cdr3_aa: CASRRVPGELFF
v_call: TRBV19; j_call: TRBJ2-7; clone_size: NA; d_call: NA; cdr3_nt: TGTGCCAGTCGGCGGGGTTGGAGCTCCTACGAGCAGTACTTC; cdr3_aa: CASRRGWSSYEQYF
v_call: TRBV5-1; j_call: TRBJ1-3; clone_size: once; d_call: NA; cdr3_nt: TGCGCCAGCAGCTTGGGACAGTTTCGAAACACCATATATTTT; cdr3_aa: CASSLGQFRNTIYF
v_call: TRBV7-9; j_call: TRBJ2-1; clone_size: NA; d_call: NA; cdr3_nt: TGTTCCAGCAGCTTAGTCTTCGACAGAGAGTACAATGAGCAGTTCTTC; cdr3_aa: CSSSLVFDREYNEQFF
v_call: TRBV7-6; j_call: TRBJ1-1; clone_size: once; d_call: TRBD1; cdr3_nt: TGTGCCAGCAGCAGAACAGGGGGTGACACTGAAGCTTTCTTT; cdr3_aa: CASSRTGGDTEAFF
v_call: TRBV11-2; j_call: TRBJ2-7; clone_size: once; d_call: TRBD1; cdr3_nt: TGTGCCAGCAGCTTAAGCGGCAGGGGGTACGAGCAGTACTTC; cdr3_aa: CASSLSGRGYEQYF
v_call: TRBV6-5; j_call: TRBJ2-7; clone_size: NA; d_call: TRBD2; cdr3_nt: TGTGCCAGCAGTTCCTGGACTAGTATATCCTACGAGCAGTACTTC; cdr3_aa: CASSSWTSISYEQYF
v_call: TRBV13; j_call: TRBJ2-7; clone_size: NA; d_call: TRBD2; cdr3_nt: TGTGCCAGCAGGCAGCGGGGGGGCCGCGCCTACGAGCAGTACTTC; cdr3_aa: CASRQRGGRAYEQYF
v_call: TRBV28; j_call: TRBJ2-7; clone_size: NA; d_call: TRBD2; cdr3_nt: TGTGCCAGCAGTTTTCCCAGGACTAGCGGTTCCTACGAGCAGTACTTC; cdr3_aa: CASSFPRTSGSYEQYF
v_call: TRBV11-3; j_call: TRBJ2-7; clone_size: NA; d_call: NA; cdr3_nt: TGTGCCAGCAGCTCGGGACACTTGGTCGATGACGAGCAGTACTTC; cdr3_aa: CASSSGHLVDDEQYF
v_call: TRBV7-9; j_call: TRBJ2-3; clone_size: NA; d_call: TRBD2; cdr3_nt: TGTGCCACCAAACGACTAGCGGAAACCACAGATACGCAGTATTTT; cdr3_aa: CATKRLAETTDTQYF
v_call: TRBV7-9; j_call: TRBJ2-5; clone_size: NA; d_call: NA; cdr3_nt: TGTGCCAGCAGCTTAATAGGGGCGGAACAAGAGACCCAGTACTTC; cdr3_aa: CASSLIGAEQETQYF
v_call: TRBV19; j_call: TRBJ2-1; clone_size: NA; d_call: TRBD2; cdr3_nt: TGTGCCAGTAGTGACTTAGGACTAGCGGGGAGGAATGAGCAGTTCTTC; cdr3_aa: CASSDLGLAGRNEQFF
v_call: TRBV25-1; j_call: TRBJ1-1; clone_size: NA; d_call: NA; cdr3_nt: TGTGCCAGCAGAATCCAGGGTACTGAAGCTTTCTTT; cdr3_aa: CASRIQGTEAFF
v_call: TRBV27; j_call: TRBJ2-1; clone_size: NA; d_call: NA; cdr3_nt: TGTGCCAGCAGTTTATCAGGAGGGAGAACGTACAATGAGCAGTTCTTC; cdr3_aa: CASSLSGGRTYNEQFF
v_call: TRBV19; j_call: TRBJ1-5; clone_size: NA; d_call: TRBD1; cdr3_nt: TGTGCCAGTAGAGACAGGGGCAATCAGCCCCAGCATTTT; cdr3_aa: CASRDRGNQPQHF
v_call: TRBV6-6; j_call: TRBJ1-1; clone_size: NA; d_call: NA; cdr3_nt: TGTGCCAGCAGTTACCCATCGCGGGGCACTGAAGCTTTCTTT; cdr3_aa: CASSYPSRGTEAFF
v_call: TRBV18; j_call: TRBJ1-3; clone_size: NA; d_call: TRBD1; cdr3_nt: TGTGCCAGCTCACCACTACAGGGGTCGATTGGAAACACCATATATTTT; cdr3_aa: CASSPLQGSIGNTIYF
v_call: TRBV6-5; j_call: TRBJ1-1; clone_size: NA; d_call: TRBD1; cdr3_nt: TGTGCCAGCAGGCGCCGGGACAGGGGCGGCACTGAAGCTTTCTTT; cdr3_aa: CASRRRDRGGTEAFF
v_call: TRBV18; j_call: TRBJ1-3; clone_size: once; d_call: TRBD1; cdr3_nt: TGTGCCAGCTCACTACAGGGGTCCTCTGGAAACACCATATATTTT; cdr3_aa: CASSLQGSSGNTIYF
v_call: TRBV7-7; j_call: TRBJ2-1; clone_size: NA; d_call: NA; cdr3_nt: TGTGCCAGCAGCTTAGACCAGGGCGATGAGCAATTCTTC; cdr3_aa: CASSLDQGDEQFF
v_call: TRBV4-3; j_call: TRBJ2-1; clone_size: NA; d_call: NA; cdr3_nt: TGCGCCAGCAGCCAAGAACCGAGAAACAATGAGCAGTTCTTC; cdr3_aa: CASSQEPRNNEQFF
v_call: TRBV4-2; j_call: TRBJ1-1; clone_size: NA; d_call: NA; cdr3_nt: TGTACCAGCAGCCATTCATACGCGGGCGCCCGGTCCGTGGACACTGAAGCTTTCTTT; cdr3_aa: CTSSHSYAGARSVDTEAFF
v_call: TRBV15; j_call: TRBJ1-2; clone_size: NA; d_call: NA; cdr3_nt: TGTGCCACCAGCAACCGGGGGTTCAGTAGCGGCTACACCTTC; cdr3_aa: CATSNRGFSSGYTF
v_call: TRBV9; j_call: TRBJ2-3; clone_size: NA; d_call: TRBD2; cdr3_nt: TGTGCCAGCAGCGTATTGGGGACTAGTAGCACAGATACGCAGTATTTT; cdr3_aa: CASSVLGTSSTDTQYF
v_call: TRBV7-3; j_call: TRBJ2-1; clone_size: NA; d_call: NA; cdr3_nt: TGTGCCAGCAGCTATTCCGACGGGGGGCGGTGGGAGCAGTTCTTC; cdr3_aa: CASSYSDGGRWEQFF
v_call: TRBV7-8; j_call: TRBJ2-7; clone_size: once; d_call: TRBD1; cdr3_nt: TGTGCCAGCAGCTTAGGCGGGACAGGGAGCTCCGAGCAGTACTTC; cdr3_aa: CASSLGGTGSSEQYF